This TCR beta chain is drawn from a study of Ad26.COV2.S vaccination and SARS-CoV-2 variants. About the research overall: This donor came from the COV1001 trial of Ad26.COV2.S. Notes on the study in general: After vaccination, reports described spike-specific CD8+ and CD4+ T cell responses as showing substantial breadth. Similar non-spike TCR breadth was observed in recipients of vaccine and of placebo.

Documented treatment: roughly 20 received Ad26.COV2.S at low or high dose, single or two shots; about 5 received placebo; per-sample allocation not given. Collection of samples fell on day 63 after the first vaccine or placebo injection. Spike of the Wuhan-strain SARS-CoV-2 was expressed by an Ad26 vector, which formed the vaccine. Libraries were prepared by immunoSEQ multiplex PCR; TCRdb keeps only in-frame clonotypes and omits some of them. The sample holds about 350,000 clones, 75% to 90% seen once. As for this clone: Its antigen remains unknown.

Between the trimmed V and J ends, which lost 8 bases and 3 bases, there was a span of 5 bases. This CDR3 has 11 residues. CDR1 and CDR2 from the germline V gene are SEHNR and FQNEAQ (reference sequence). J is TRBJ1-3 and V is TRBV7-9, with D uncertain. The sequence derives from a person aged 18 to 59 who received the Ad26.COV2.S COVID-19 vaccine or a placebo. Sample: peripheral blood, taken in a trial of Ad26.COV2.S vaccine versus placebo. Written as DNA, the CDR3 is TGTGCCAGCGAGGATGGAAACACCATATATTTT. Translating it yields CASEDGNTIYF.